This T cell receptor beta chain was identified in a study of T cells in women clearing cervical HPV infection. The V gene's germline CDR1 is LNHDA and CDR2 SQIVND (reference sequence). The CDR3 extends over 13 amino acids. V was trimmed by 5 bases and J by 4 bases, leaving 6 bases between them. About this clone: With the read ending 3 residues before the CDR3 end, the germline J gene is used to fill in that end.

TCRdb's table, derived via immunoSEQ multiplex PCR, lists solely in-frame clones and lacks some. Its table records fewer than 40,000 clones. The sequence was obtained from a woman between 18 and 70 years old with a cervical HPV16 infection that either progressed to CIN3+ or cleared (not recorded which). The genes are TRBV19 and TRBJ2-6; possibly TRBD2 for D (5 bases). The sample was blood buffy coat. The CDR3 DNA, read in part, is TGTGCCAGTAGTCCGGGGGGGGCCAACGTC. Translating it yields CASSPGGANV. The CDR3, in full, reads CASSPGGANVLTF.